This TCR beta chain was identified during a study of OX40 agonist ivuxolimab in advanced cancers. Whole-study context: Ivuxolimab was administered intravenously to patients at 0.01 to 10 mg/kg every 2 weeks. Study results and limitations: In the 0.1 to 3.0 mg/kg range, CD4+ and CD8+ blood T cells had expanded clonally by week 6.

In germline, CDR1 is MNHNY, CDR2 SVGAGI (reference sequence). The CDR3 length is 13 residues. V was clipped by 6 bases and J by 3 bases, with 11 bases between them. As concerns this clone: What it recognizes is unknown.

At cycle 4 day 1, cycle 7 day 1, and baseline, blood was sampled. The method was immunoSEQ multiplex PCR; TCRdb's version includes in-frame clones alone and lacks a portion of them. Of just under 65,000 clones detected, approximately 92% appear once; the ten largest clones hold 10% to 14%. Sample: CD4+ or CD8+ T cells sorted from blood, taken in a trial of the OX40 agonist ivuxolimab. The chain recombines TRBV6-6 with TRBJ1-1; the D gene is possibly TRBD1 (5 bases). The sequence was collected from an adult with an advanced solid tumor such as melanoma, head and neck, liver or kidney cancer. The CDR3 here is CASRKWGDTEAFF. As DNA, the CDR3 is TGTGCCAGCAGGAAGTGGGGGGACACTGAAGCTTTCTTT.